Reported below is one T cell receptor (beta chain). No antigen is known for it. This sample stems from a study of OX40 agonist ivuxolimab in advanced cancers. Looking at the study overall: Three patients, one with hepatocellular carcinoma and two with cutaneous melanoma, responded partially. Findings and caveats of the study: Antigen targets of the expanded peripheral T cells went undetermined.

Profiling relied on immunoSEQ multiplex PCR, and the TCRdb table lists in-frame clones only, not all of them. The sample lists more than 75,000 clones, about 88% occurring once. CDR3 length: 14 residues. Per germline, CDR1 SGHVS and CDR2 FQNEAQ. V dropped 1 base and J dropped 3 bases, with 7 bases sitting between them. The J gene is TRBJ2-1, the V gene TRBV7-8; no clear D. The sequences come from CD4+ or CD8+ T cells sorted from blood, collected in a trial of the OX40 agonist ivuxolimab. This TCR came from an adult with an advanced solid tumor such as melanoma, head and neck, liver or kidney cancer. CDR3 sequence: CASSLGNSYNEQFF. The CDR3, as DNA: TGTGCCAGCAGCTTAGGAAACAGCTACAATGAGCAGTTCTTC.